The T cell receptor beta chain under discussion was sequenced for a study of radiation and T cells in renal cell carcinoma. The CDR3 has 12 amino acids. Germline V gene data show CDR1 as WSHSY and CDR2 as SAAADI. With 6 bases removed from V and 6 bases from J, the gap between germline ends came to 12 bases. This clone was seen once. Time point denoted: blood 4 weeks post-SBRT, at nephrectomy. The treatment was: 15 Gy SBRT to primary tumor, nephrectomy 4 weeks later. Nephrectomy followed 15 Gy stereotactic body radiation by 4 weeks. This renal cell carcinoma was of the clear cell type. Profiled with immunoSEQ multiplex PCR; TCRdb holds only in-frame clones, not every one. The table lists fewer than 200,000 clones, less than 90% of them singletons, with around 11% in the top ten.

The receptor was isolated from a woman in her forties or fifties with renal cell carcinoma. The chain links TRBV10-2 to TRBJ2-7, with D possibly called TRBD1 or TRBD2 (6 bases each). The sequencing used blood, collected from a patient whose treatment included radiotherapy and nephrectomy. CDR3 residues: CASSETGAEQYF. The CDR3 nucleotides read TGCGCCAGCAGCGAGACGGGGGCCGAGCAGTACTTC.